This T cell receptor beta chain was captured by sequencing in a study of T cells in Graves' hyperthyroidism and ophthalmopathy. Lactation, pregnancy, other autoimmune disease or uncontrolled infection led to exclusion of patients. The TCR beta CDR3 regions underwent amplification using RNA transcripts as the source. The study used the HTBI primer set for a first-round RT-PCR of the TCR CDR3. TCRdb reanalysed the multiplex PCR reads using MiXCR and keeps one entry per CDR3 protein. Of about 510,000 distinct CDR3 sequences listed, 14% are singletons. Trimming shortened V by 6 bases and J by 6 bases, and 14 bases separated the two germline ends. CDR3 length: 12 residues. Germline V lookup: CDR1 SQVTM, CDR2 ANQGSEA. At least ten counts were recorded for this clonotype.

The chain carries TRBV29-1 and TRBJ1-1; D is perhaps TRBD1 (5 bases). The source material was blood. This clonotype was sampled from a woman in her thirties or forties with Graves' hyperthyroidism. The CDR3 nucleotides read TGCAGCGTGGGAGGGGTGAGCGCTGAAGCTTTCTTT. Its protein is CSVGGVSAEAFF. The full variable domain, with the rest looked up from reference TRBV29-1 and TRBJ1-1, is SAVISQKPSRDICQRGTSLTIQCQVDSQVTMMFWYRQQPGQSLTLIATANQGSEATYESGFVIDKFPISRPNLTFSTLTVSNMSPEDSSIYLCSVGGVSAEAFFGQGTRLTVV.